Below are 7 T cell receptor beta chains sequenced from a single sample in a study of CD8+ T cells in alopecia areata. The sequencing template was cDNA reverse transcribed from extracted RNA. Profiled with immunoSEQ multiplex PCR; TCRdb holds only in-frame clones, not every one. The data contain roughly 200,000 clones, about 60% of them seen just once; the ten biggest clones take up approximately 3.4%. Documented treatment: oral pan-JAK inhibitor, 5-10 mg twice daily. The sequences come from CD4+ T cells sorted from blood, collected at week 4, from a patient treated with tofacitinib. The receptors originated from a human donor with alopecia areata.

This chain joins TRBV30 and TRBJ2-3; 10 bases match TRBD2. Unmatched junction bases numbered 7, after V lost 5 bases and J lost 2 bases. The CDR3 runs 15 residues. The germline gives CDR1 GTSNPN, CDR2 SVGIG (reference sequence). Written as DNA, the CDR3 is TGTGCCTGGGGACGACTAGCGGGCACCACAGATACGCAGTATTTT. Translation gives CAWGRLAGTTDTQYF.

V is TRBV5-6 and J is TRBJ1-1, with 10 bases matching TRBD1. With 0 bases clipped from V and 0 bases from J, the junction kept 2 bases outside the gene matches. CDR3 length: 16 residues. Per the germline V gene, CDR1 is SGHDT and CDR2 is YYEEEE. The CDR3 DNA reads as TGTGCCAGCAGCTTGGTGGGACAGGGGCTGAACACTGAAGCTTTCTTT. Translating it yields CASSLVGQGLNTEAFF.

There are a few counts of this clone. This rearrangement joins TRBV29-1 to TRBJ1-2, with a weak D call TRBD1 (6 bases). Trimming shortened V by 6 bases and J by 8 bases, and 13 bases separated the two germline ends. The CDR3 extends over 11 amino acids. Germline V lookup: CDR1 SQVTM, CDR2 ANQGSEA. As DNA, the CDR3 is TGCAGCGTAGGGGGTTCTCACGGCTACACCTTC. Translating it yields CSVGGSHGYTF.

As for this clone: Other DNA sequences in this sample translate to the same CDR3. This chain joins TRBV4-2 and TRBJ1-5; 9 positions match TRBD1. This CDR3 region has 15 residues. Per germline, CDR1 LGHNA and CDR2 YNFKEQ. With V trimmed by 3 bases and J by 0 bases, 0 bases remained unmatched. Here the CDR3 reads CASSQDRGSNQPQHF. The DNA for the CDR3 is TGTGCCAGCAGCCAGGACAGGGGTAGCAATCAGCCCCAGCATTTT.

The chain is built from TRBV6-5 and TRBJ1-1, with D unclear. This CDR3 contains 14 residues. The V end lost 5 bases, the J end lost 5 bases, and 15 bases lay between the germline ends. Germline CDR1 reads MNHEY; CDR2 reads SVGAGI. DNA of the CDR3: TGTGCCAGCAGTGGCCCATCGACTGGGACTGAAGCTTTCTTT. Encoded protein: CASSGPSTGTEAFF.

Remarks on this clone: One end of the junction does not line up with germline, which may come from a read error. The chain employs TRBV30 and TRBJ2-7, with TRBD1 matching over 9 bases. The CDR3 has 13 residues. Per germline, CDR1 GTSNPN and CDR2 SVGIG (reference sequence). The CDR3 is CAWTTTPGQGFTF. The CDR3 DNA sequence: TGTGCCTGGACTACTACCCCGGGACAGGGTTTCACCTTC.

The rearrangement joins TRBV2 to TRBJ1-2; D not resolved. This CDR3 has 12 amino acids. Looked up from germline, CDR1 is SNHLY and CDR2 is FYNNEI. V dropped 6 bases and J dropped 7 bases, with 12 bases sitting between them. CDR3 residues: CASSQLRTGYTF. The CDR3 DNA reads TGTGCCAGCAGCCAACTACGGACTGGCTACACCTTC.